A single sample gave rise to the 16 T cell receptor beta chains below, sequenced in a study of control samples from healthy donors and cancer patients. Method: immunoSEQ multiplex PCR; TCRdb's copy keeps in-frame clones and lacks some. Counted here are approximately 100,000 clones, about 89% occurring once; the ten biggest clones make up over 20%. Sample: blood. The receptors come from a man between 25 and 39 years old in good health.

J is TRBJ1-6 and V is TRBV6-5, with no clear D. Germline V gene lookup returns CDR1 MNHEY and CDR2 SVGAGI. Deletions cut 0 bases from V and 8 bases from J, with 11 bases between. CDR3 length equals 15 residues. CDR3 bases: TGTGCCAGCAGTTACTCGATCCACCCCGATTCACCCCTCCACTTT. Protein sequence: CASSYSIHPDSPLHF.

The chain links TRBV12-3 or TRBV12-4 to TRBJ2-5, with D unresolved. Deletions cut 6 bases from V and 1 base from J, with 6 bases between. The CDR3 is 12 amino acids. The CDR3, as DNA: TGTGCCAGCAGCCATTTCCAAGAGACCCAGTACTTC. It translates to CASSHFQETQYF.

J is TRBJ1-1 and V is TRBV5-1, with D hard to call. Per germline, CDR1 SGHRS and CDR2 YFSETQ. Between the trimmed V and J ends, which lost 4 bases and 10 bases, there was a span of 17 bases. CDR3 size: 13 residues. CDR3 bases: TGCGCCAGCAGCGCGGACGGACCCTCGGGAGCTTTCTTT. Translated, it gives CASSADGPSGAFF.

This chain connects TRBV7-2 to TRBJ1-1, with D possibly matching TRBD1 (6 bases). CDR3 length: 16 residues. Trimming cost V 3 bases and J 4 bases, with 18 bases left between them. Per germline, CDR1 SGHTA and CDR2 FQGNSA. The CDR3 sequence is CASSFGSTWGLTEAFF. Here the CDR3 DNA reads TGTGCCAGCAGCTTCGGGTCGACATGGGGGCTCACTGAAGCTTTCTTT.

As DNA, the CDR3 is TGTGCCATCAGTGGGGCAACCCCTGAAGCTTTCTTT. This encodes CAISGATPEAFF. The V and J genes are TRBV10-3 and TRBJ1-1; D remains ambiguous. The CDR3 extends over 12 amino acids. Germline V CDR1 and CDR2: ENHRY, SYGVKD. Trimming took off 4 bases at V and 6 bases at J, with 9 bases between the two ends.

Written as DNA, the CDR3 is TGTGCCAGCAGTCCCGGACAGAGCAATCAGCCCCAGCATTTT. Amino acids: CASSPGQSNQPQHF. V gene TRBV27 combines with J gene TRBJ1-5; maybe TRBD1 (6 bases). This CDR3 is built from 14 residues. The germline CDR1 and CDR2 sequences are MNHEY and SMNVEV (reference sequence). Deletions cut 5 bases from V and 1 base from J, with 9 bases between.

This chain joins TRBV7-6 and TRBJ1-3; unclear D gene. V was trimmed by 1 base and J by 0 bases, leaving 7 bases between them. CDR1 is SGHVS, CDR2 FNYEAQ, per germline. CDR3 length equals 15 residues. CDR3 nucleotide sequence: TGTGCCAGCAGCTTAGATGGGAGCTCTGGAAACACCATATATTTT. It codes for CASSLDGSSGNTIYF.

This chain joins TRBV5-1 and TRBJ1-5, with TRBD1 matching over 7 bases. Looked up from germline, CDR1 is SGHRS and CDR2 is YFSETQ. Trimming cost V 4 bases and J 4 bases; bases outside gene matches: 5. The CDR3 covers 14 residues. CDR3 protein: CASSRDRVNQPQHF. The CDR3 DNA follows: TGCGCCAGCAGCCGGGACAGAGTAAATCAGCCCCAGCATTTT.

This clone was detected a few times. The rearrangement joins TRBV5-1 to TRBJ2-3, with D unclear. In germline, CDR1 is SGHRS, CDR2 YFSETQ. Trimming took 0 bases from V and 6 from J, leaving 17 bases between them. CDR3 length: 16 amino acids. CDR3 in amino acids: CASSLVVYAVPDTQYF. The CDR3, as DNA: TGCGCCAGCAGCTTGGTAGTATACGCGGTCCCGGATACGCAGTATTTT.

The chain uses TRBV5-1 and TRBJ1-1, with 7 bases that match TRBD1. J lost 1 base, V lost 4 bases, and 7 bases had no gene match. Germline V lookup: CDR1 SGHRS, CDR2 YFSETQ. The CDR3 is made up of 15 amino acids. CDR3 in amino acids: CASSDRQGPNTEAFF. Here the CDR3 DNA reads TGCGCCAGCAGCGACCGACAGGGCCCGAACACTGAAGCTTTCTTT.

This clone was seen a few times. The chain is built from TRBV5-1 and TRBJ2-1; 9 nucleotides align to TRBD2. The CDR3 sequence is 14 residues long. The junction had 6 bases not matched to a gene; V was cut back by 2 bases and J by 9 bases. Germline V gene data show CDR1 as SGHRS and CDR2 as YFSETQ. CDR3 nucleotide sequence: TGCGCCAGCAGCTTTGAGCGGGGGGAGTTTGAGCAGTTCTTC. Translating it yields CASSFERGEFEQFF.

V usage is TRBV24-1 and J usage is TRBJ1-2; 9 nucleotides match TRBD1. V was clipped by 0 bases and J by 2 bases; unmatched bases: 3. This CDR3 region has 16 residues. CDR1 KGHDR and CDR2 SFDVKD come from the germline V gene. The CDR3 DNA reads TGTGCCACCAGTGATTTGGGACAGGGGTCGAACTATGGCTACACCTTC. It yields the protein CATSDLGQGSNYGYTF.

The genes are TRBV24-1 and TRBJ2-4, with 7 positions matching TRBD1. V lost 0 bases and J lost 4; bases outside the gene matches: 5. This CDR3 has 16 residues. CDR1 and CDR2 (germline): KGHDR, SFDVKD. CDR3 DNA sequence: TGTGCCACCAGTGATTTGCTAGGGGGCCGAAAAAACATTCAGTACTTC. Translated: CATSDLLGGRKNIQYF.

This clone was observed a few times. The DNA of the CDR3 is TGCGCCAGCAGCCAAGGATGGACAGGGGCAGCCTACGAGCAGTACTTC. This codes for CASSQGWTGAAYEQYF. The rearrangement uses TRBV4-1 and TRBJ2-7; 9 bases agree with TRBD1. V was pared by 1 base and J by 2 bases, with 6 bases of the junction left unmatched. There are 16 residues in the CDR3. Germline V gives CDR1 MGHRA, CDR2 YSYEKL.

This sequence joins TRBV24-1 and TRBJ1-1, with D unresolved. This CDR3 is built from 14 residues. Per germline, CDR1 KGHDR and CDR2 SFDVKD. Trimming took 6 bases from V and 3 from J, leaving 13 bases between them. For the CDR3, the DNA is TGTGCCACCAGTCCTTCCGCTCCGGACACTGAAGCTTTCTTT. The encoded protein is CATSPSAPDTEAFF.

The V call is TRBV4-2, the J call TRBJ1-2, with D unresolved. In germline, CDR1 is LGHNA, CDR2 YNFKEQ. This CDR3 has 15 amino acids. V was clipped by 0 bases and J by 3 bases, with 11 bases between them. CDR3 bases: TGTGCCAGCAGCCAAGATCTGGGCCCCCACTATGGCTACACCTTC. Protein: CASSQDLGPHYGYTF.